Listed below are T cell receptor beta chains from one sample, sequenced in a study of CD8 T cells in Susac syndrome. TCRdb re-called the immunoSEQ multiplex PCR reads with MiXCR, one entry per CDR3 protein. The sample includes roughly 180,000 distinct CDR3 sequences, around 94% of them seen just once. The sample taken for sequencing was CD4+ T cells from PBMCs. These TCRs come from a human donor with Susac syndrome. The CDR3 runs from the conserved cysteine through the conserved F or W. The D gene is left open where the match is weak. A row's size may be missing; if present it is once, few, many or a size class.

size,V,D,J,DNA,CDR3
-,TRBV5-1,-,TRBJ1-1,TGCGCCAGCAGCACATCCTGGGACGGGTACACTGAAGCTTTCTTT,CASSTSWDGYTEAFF
-,TRBV18,TRBD1,TRBJ2-2,TGTGCCAGCTCACGATCGGGACAGGGAGGTTCCGGGGAGCTGTTTTTT,CASSRSGQGGSGELFF
-,TRBV7-9,-,TRBJ2-7,TGTGCCAGCAGCTTAGGTCGGGATAAACAGTACTTC,CASSLGRDKQYF
-,TRBV11-2,-,TRBJ2-3,TGTGCCAGCCGAGGAGCCGTAGATACGCAGTATTTT,CASRGAVDTQYF
-,TRBV20-1,-,TRBJ1-5,TGCAGTGCTTCAGACGGATTAAATCAGCCCCAGCATTTT,CSASDGLNQPQHF
-,TRBV20-1,TRBD1,TRBJ1-1,TGCAGTGCTCCGACAGGGTCTGAAGCTTTCTTT,CSAPTGSEAFF
-,TRBV18,-,TRBJ1-2,TGTGCCAGCTCACCTTCGGGCGAGCGTGGTGGCTACACCTTC,CASSPSGERGGYTF
few,TRBV4-1,-,TRBJ2-7,TGCGCCAGCAGCCAAGATTTATCCTCTTCCCGACACGAGCAGTACTTC,CASSQDLSSSRHEQYF
once,TRBV2,-,TRBJ1-3,TGTGCCAGCAGTGTCCGGGGGCAGAACTCTGGAAACACCATATATTTT,CASSVRGQNSGNTIYF
-,TRBV18,-,TRBJ2-1,TGTGCCAGCTCACCACCGAAGGGTAGGGTTTCCTACAATGAGCAGTTCTTC,CASSPPKGRVSYNEQFF
-,TRBV7-9,-,TRBJ2-5,TGTGCCAGCAGCTTAGTCCAGCGTAACCCCCAAGAGACCCAGTACTTC,CASSLVQRNPQETQYF
-,TRBV20-1,-,TRBJ1-3,TGCAGTGCTCTCGGCGTGGCTGGAAACACCATATATTTT,CSALGVAGNTIYF
-,TRBV4-1,-,TRBJ1-1,TGCGCCAGCCGATACGGGGTGAGGGGGACATCGGAAGCTTTCTTT,CASRYGVRGTSEAFF
-,TRBV2,TRBD1,TRBJ2-2,TGTGCCAGCAGAGGGCTCGACAGGGCGGAGCTGTTTTTT,CASRGLDRAELFF
-,TRBV15,-,TRBJ1-5,TGTGCCACCAGCAGACGGGAGGGGATACCTGAGGCCCAGCATTTT,CATSRREGIPEAQHF
-,TRBV4-2,TRBD2,TRBJ2-5,TGTGCCAGCAGCCAAGGACTAGCGGGAGGAGATCAAGAGACCCAGTACTTC,CASSQGLAGGDQETQYF
-,TRBV2,-,TRBJ1-6,TGTGCCAGCAGCGACACCCTTAATTCACCCCTCCACTTT,CASSDTLNSPLHF
few,TRBV7-9,-,TRBJ1-1,TGTGCCAGCAGCTTAGGCAGTCCGAACACTGAAGCTTTCTTT,CASSLGSPNTEAFF
-,TRBV27,-,TRBJ1-1,TGTGCCAGCAGGCAGACTGAAGCTTTCTTT,CASRQTEAFF
-,TRBV29-1,TRBD2,TRBJ2-1,TGCAGCGTTGGAACCGGGACTAGCGGGTACAATGAGCAGTTCTTC,CSVGTGTSGYNEQFF
-,TRBV5-1,-,TRBJ1-4,TGCGCCAGCAGCTTCGGGATTTATGGTGAAAAACTGTTTTTT,CASSFGIYGEKLFF
-,TRBV6-2/TRBV6-3,-,TRBJ2-7,TGTGCCAGCAGTCTAGCCGGGACGGTGAGCTCCTACGAGCAGTACTTC,CASSLAGTVSSYEQYF
-,TRBV6-5,-,TRBJ2-3,TGTGCCAGCAGTTTGGGGGCTAGCGGTACTAGCACAGATACGCAGTATTTT,CASSLGASGTSTDTQYF
-,TRBV5-1,TRBD2,TRBJ2-7,TGCGCCAGCAGCTTGGGGGGGACTAGCGGTCGAGAGCAGTACTTC,CASSLGGTSGREQYF
-,TRBV29-1,TRBD1,TRBJ2-3,TGCAGCGCCCGGGACAGGGAATTTTCCACAGATACGCAGTATTTT,CSARDREFSTDTQYF
-,TRBV20-1,TRBD2,TRBJ2-1,TGCAGTGCTAGAGATAGGACTCGACTAGCGGTTTACAATGAGCAGTTCTTC,CSARDRTRLAVYNEQFF
-,TRBV7-9,-,TRBJ2-3,TGTGCCAGCAGCTTGTGGAAAGTTATCACAGATACGCAGTATTTT,CASSLWKVITDTQYF
-,TRBV10-3,TRBD1,TRBJ1-2,TGTGCCACCCTCCGCGGGGGGACAGGGGGCACTAACTATGGCTACACCTTC,CATLRGGTGGTNYGYTF